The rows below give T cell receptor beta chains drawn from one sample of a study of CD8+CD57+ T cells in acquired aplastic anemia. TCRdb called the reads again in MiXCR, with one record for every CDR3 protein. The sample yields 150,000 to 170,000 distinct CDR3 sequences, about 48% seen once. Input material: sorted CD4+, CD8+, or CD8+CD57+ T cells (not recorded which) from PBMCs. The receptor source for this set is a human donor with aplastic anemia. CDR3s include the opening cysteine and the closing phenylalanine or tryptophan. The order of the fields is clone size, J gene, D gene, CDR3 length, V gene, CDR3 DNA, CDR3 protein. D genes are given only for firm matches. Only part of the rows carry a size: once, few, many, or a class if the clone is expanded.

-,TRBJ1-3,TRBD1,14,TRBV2,TGTGCCAGCAGTCGGACAGGGACTGGAAACACCATATATTTT,CASSRTGTGNTIYF
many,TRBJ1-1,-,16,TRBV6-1,TGTGCCAGCAGCCCCCGGGCCGTAGCACTGGACATGGAAGCTTTCTTT,CASSPRAVALDMEAFF
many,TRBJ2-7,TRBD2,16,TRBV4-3,TGCGCCAGCAGCCAAGGAGTCAGCGGGGGGGCCTACGAGCAGTACTTC,CASSQGVSGGAYEQYF
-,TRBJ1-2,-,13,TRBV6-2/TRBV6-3,TGTGCCAGCAGTCTAAAGACAGGCTCCGGCTACACCTTC,CASSLKTGSGYTF
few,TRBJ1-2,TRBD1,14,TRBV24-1,TGTGCCACCAGTGATGTGGACAGGGTGGATGGCTACACCTTC,CATSDVDRVDGYTF
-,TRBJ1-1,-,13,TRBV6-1,TGTGCCAGCAGTGAAGTGGTAGCCACTGAAGCTTTCTTT,CASSEVVATEAFF
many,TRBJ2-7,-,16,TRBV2,TGTGCCAGCAAACTAGGGGGCGGGGGGACCCCCTACGAGCAGTACTTC,CASKLGGGGTPYEQYF
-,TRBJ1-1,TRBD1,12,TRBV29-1,TGCAGCGTTGAAGGGACAGGGACTGAAGCTTTCTTT,CSVEGTGTEAFF
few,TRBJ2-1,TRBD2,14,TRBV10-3,TGTGCCATCAGTGGTCCAAGGACTAGCGATGAGCAGTTCTTC,CAISGPRTSDEQFF
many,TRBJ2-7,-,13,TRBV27,TGTGCCAGCAGCTCCACCAGACCGTACGAGCAGTACTTC,CASSSTRPYEQYF
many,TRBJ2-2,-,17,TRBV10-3,TGTGCCATCAGTGAGTCCGCTAGACAGCGGAACACCGGGGAGCTGTTTTTT,CAISESARQRNTGELFF
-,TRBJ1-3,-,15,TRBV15,TGTGCCACCAGCAGGAAGTCGGGGGCTGGAAACACCATATATTTT,CATSRKSGAGNTIYF
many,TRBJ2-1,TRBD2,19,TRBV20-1,TGCAGTGCTAGAGTCGGGACTAGCGGGGTCCCGAGCTCCTACAATGAGCAGTTCTTC,CSARVGTSGVPSSYNEQFF
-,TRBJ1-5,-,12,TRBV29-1,TGCAGCGTTGCTGGGAGCAATCAGCCCCAGCATTTT,CSVAGSNQPQHF
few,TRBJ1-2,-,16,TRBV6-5,TGTGCCAGCAGTTACGGCCAGGCCAAGTCGGTTCATGGCTACACCTTC,CASSYGQAKSVHGYTF
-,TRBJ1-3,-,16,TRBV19,TGTGCCAGTAGCCCGGCAGGGAATCCCTCTGGAAACACCATATATTTT,CASSPAGNPSGNTIYF
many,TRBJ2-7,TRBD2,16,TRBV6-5,TGTGCCAGCAGTTACGCTGCGGGGGGACGTCGAGGGGAGCAGTACTTC,CASSYAAGGRRGEQYF
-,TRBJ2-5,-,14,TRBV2,TGTGCCAGCGGACCCGTGAGGCTAGTAGGGACCCAGTACTTC,CASGPVRLVGTQYF
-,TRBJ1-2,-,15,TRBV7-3,TGTGCCAGCAGCTTACTTCCCGGCAGTGGAGGTGGCTACACCTTC,CASSLLPGSGGGYTF
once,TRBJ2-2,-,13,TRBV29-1,TGCAGCGTAAGGGTGTACGGCACCGGGGAGCTGTTTTTT,CSVRVYGTGELFF